These 27 T cell receptor beta chains were all obtained from the same sample, sequenced in a study of blood T cell repertoires in COVID-19. Data came from immunoSEQ multiplex PCR; TCRdb stores just in-frame clones and leaves some out. The sample has approximately 100,000 clones; 70% to 90% are singletons. Sequencing used peripheral blood. These receptors originate from a man between 65 and 80 years old with acute or convalescent COVID-19.

The sample holds a few counts of this clone. The V and J genes are TRBV5-1 and TRBJ1-6; perhaps TRBD1 as D (6 bases). The CDR3 loop spans 15 amino acids. The ends were cut back, 2 bases at V and 5 bases at J, with 11 bases in the middle. Per germline, CDR1 SGHRS and CDR2 YFSETQ. CDR3 sequence: CASSFTRGNNSPLHF. The CDR3 nucleotides are TGCGCCAGCAGCTTTACGAGGGGGAATAATTCACCCCTCCACTTT.

The chain has TRBV10-3 and TRBJ1-6; D gene ambiguous. CDR1 is ENHRY, CDR2 SYGVKD, per germline. V was trimmed by 2 bases and J by 10 bases, leaving 15 bases between them. The CDR3 is 15 residues long. The CDR3 coding sequence is TGTGCCATCAGTGAGGGTGTCGATTTGGGCTCACCCCTCCACTTT. Residues: CAISEGVDLGSPLHF.

This chain links TRBV6-1 with TRBJ2-7, with TRBD1 matching over 7 bases. The germline V gene encodes CDR1 MNHNS and CDR2 SASEGT. CDR3 length: 16 residues. V lost 4 bases to trimming and J lost 0 bases; unmatched junction nucleotides: 9. This CDR3 reads CASSAKEGASSYEQYV. CDR3 in DNA: TGTGCCAGCAGTGCTAAAGAGGGGGCCAGCTCCTACGAGCAGTACGTC.

V usage is TRBV15 and J usage is TRBJ1-6; D is perhaps TRBD1 (6 bases). The CDR3 runs 15 residues. Trimming took off 1 base at V and 4 bases at J, with 8 bases between the two ends. Per the germline V gene, CDR1 is LNHNV and CDR2 is YYDKDF (reference sequence). This CDR3 is CATSRGTVYNSPLHF. The DNA for the CDR3 is TGTGCCACCAGCAGAGGGACAGTTTATAATTCACCCCTCCACTTT.

This sequence joins TRBV30 and TRBJ2-3; D is ambiguous. CDR1 is GTSNPN and CDR2 is SVGIG in the germline V gene (reference sequence). CDR3 length: 13 amino acids. The V and J ends lost 4 bases and 2 bases respectively, with 10 bases between them. CDR3 DNA: TGTGCCTGGACAGGCAAGAACACAGATACGCAGTATTTT. As protein: CAWTGKNTDTQYF.

The chain uses TRBV19 and TRBJ2-6; tentatively, D is TRBD1 (8 bases). CDR3 length: 19 residues. Germline lookup yields CDR1 LNHDA and CDR2 SQIVND (reference sequence). V dropped 0 bases and J dropped 3 bases, with 18 bases sitting between them. Here the CDR3 reads CASSIDTGGVSRGANVLTF. CDR3 in DNA: TGTGCCAGTAGTATAGACACAGGGGGGGTCTCTCGTGGGGCCAACGTCCTGACTTTC. The full variable domain, in which reference TRBV19 and TRBJ2-6 provide the parts outside the CDR3, is DGGITQSPKYLFRKEGQNVTLSCEQNLNHDAMYWYRQDPGQGLRLIYYSQIVNDFQKGDIAEGYSVSREKKESFPLTVTSAQKNPTAFYLCASSIDTGGVSRGANVLTFGAGSRLTVL.

The chain employs TRBV6-5 and TRBJ2-7; 7 bases agree with TRBD2. Germline CDR1 reads MNHEY; CDR2 reads SVGAGI. V dropped 8 bases and J dropped 2; count of bases not matched to a gene: 9. This CDR3 spans 14 amino acids. This CDR3 is CASRDGGIPYEQYF. CDR3 coding DNA: TGTGCCAGCCGCGACGGGGGGATACCCTACGAGCAGTACTTC.

The chain uses TRBV28 and TRBJ2-3; possibly TRBD2 for D (6 bases). This CDR3 has 18 residues. The germline CDR1 and CDR2 sequences are MDHEN and SYDVKM. Between the trimmed V and J ends, which lost 4 bases and 5 bases, there was a span of 25 bases. The CDR3 loop is CASSSSGRLVEWGDTQYF. The CDR3 coding sequence is TGTGCCAGCAGTTCCTCAGGTCGACTAGTGGAGTGGGGAGATACGCAGTATTTT.

The chain joins TRBV7-6 to TRBJ1-3; 7 positions match TRBD1. Losses at the gene ends were 5 bases for V and 0 bases for J; bases not matched to a gene: 4. Germline CDR1 reads SGHVS; CDR2 reads FNYEAQ. The CDR3 sequence is 15 residues long. CDR3 DNA: TGTGCCAGCAGCCGACAGGGCTTCTCTGGAAACACCATATATTTT. It is translated as CASSRQGFSGNTIYF.

This chain links TRBV11-2 with TRBJ2-5; maybe TRBD1 (6 bases). V was shortened by 4 bases and J by 4 bases, with 16 bases between the two germline ends. This CDR3 is built from 15 residues. Looked up from germline, CDR1 is SGHAT and CDR2 is FQNNGV. For the CDR3, the DNA is TGTGCCAGCAGCTCCAACAGGGTCGTGGGAGAGACCCAGTACTTC. Its protein product is CASSSNRVVGETQYF. Variable domain in full (rest from reference TRBV11-2 and TRBJ2-5): EAGVAQSPRYKIIEKRQSVAFWCNPISGHATLYWYQQILGQGPKLLIQFQNNGVVDDSQLPKDRFSAERLKGVDSTLKIQPAKLEDSAVYLCASSSNRVVGETQYFGPGTRLLVL.

The rearrangement uses TRBV6-1 and TRBJ1-6; TRBD1 matches at 8 bases. CDR1 MNHNS and CDR2 SASEGT come from the germline V gene. This CDR3 is built from 16 residues. Trimming removed 4 bases from V and 1 base from J; junction bases left unmatched: 3. In nucleotides, the CDR3 is TGTGCCAGCAGTGGGGACAGGCGGTCCTATAATTCACCCCTCCACTTT. This sequence encodes CASSGDRRSYNSPLHF.

The chain joins TRBV7-9 to TRBJ1-4; 7 positions match TRBD1. Germline CDR1 is SEHNR and CDR2 is FQNEAQ (reference sequence). V lost 4 bases and J lost 8; bases outside the gene matches: 7. This CDR3 has 14 residues. The CDR3 sequence is CASSSGGGAEKLFF. CDR3 nucleotide sequence: TGTGCCAGCAGCTCTGGAGGGGGCGCGGAAAAACTGTTTTTT. The full variable domain, its missing parts supplied by reference TRBV7-9 and TRBJ1-4, is DTGVSQNPRHKITKRGQNVTFRCDPISEHNRLYWYRQTLGQGPEFLTYFQNEAQLEKSRLLSDRFSAERPKGSFSTLEIQRTEQGDSAMYLCASSSGGGAEKLFFGSGTQLSVL.

This chain links TRBV10-1 with TRBJ2-3, with 7 positions matching TRBD1. There are 15 residues in the CDR3. Germline-derived CDR1 and CDR2 are WNHNN and SYGVQD (reference sequence). V trimming: 3 bases; J trimming: 3 bases; junction bases outside the gene matches: 6. The CDR3 bases are TGCGCCAGCAGTGACAGGGGGTCTTATACAGATACGCAGTATTTT. This sequence encodes CASSDRGSYTDTQYF.

This chain uses TRBV6-1 with TRBJ1-4; 7 bases fit TRBD1. The CDR3 sequence is 15 residues long. Germline V gives CDR1 MNHNS, CDR2 SASEGT. V was clipped by 2 bases and J by 3 bases; unmatched bases: 3. This CDR3 reads CASSEMTGSNEKLFF. CDR3 nucleotides: TGTGCCAGCAGTGAAATGACAGGGTCTAATGAAAAACTGTTTTTT.

This clone has just one count. The chain has TRBV7-8 and TRBJ1-1; a weak D match, TRBD1 (5 bases). V lost 8 bases to trimming and J lost 5 bases, with 15 bases between them. Germline values: CDR1 SGHVS, CDR2 FQNEAQ. The CDR3 has 13 amino acids. Here the CDR3 DNA reads TGTGCCAGCCTCCCCAGGGTAGAAACTGAAGCTTTCTTT. Residues: CASLPRVETEAFF.

The rearrangement uses TRBV2 and TRBJ1-5, with D unclear. Germline V gene sequence: CDR1 SNHLY, CDR2 FYNNEI. There are 13 residues in the CDR3. The ends were cut back, 7 bases at V and 2 bases at J, with 9 bases in the middle. CDR3 protein: CASNGRGNQPQHF. CDR3 nucleotides: TGTGCCAGCAATGGGAGGGGCAATCAGCCCCAGCATTTT.

This chain joins TRBV18 and TRBJ2-7; TRBD1 aligns across 7 bases. Germline CDR1 reads KGHSH; CDR2 reads LQKENI. This CDR3 has 16 residues. The junction had 18 bases not matched to a gene; V was cut back by 6 bases and J by 7 bases. The CDR3 is CASSPNRGPLSNEQYV. The CDR3 bases are TGTGCCAGCTCTCCAAACAGGGGACCCTTGTCAAATGAGCAGTACGTC.

The V call is TRBV5-4, the J call TRBJ2-3, with D perhaps matching TRBD2 (7 bases). The germline V gene encodes CDR1 SGHNT and CDR2 YYREEE (reference sequence). The V gene lost 0 bases and the J gene lost 4 bases, with 12 bases spanning the gap. The length of the CDR3 is 15 residues. This chain's CDR3 is CASSLVGGPADTQYF. In DNA, the CDR3 is TGTGCCAGCAGCTTGGTGGGGGGGCCCGCAGATACGCAGTATTTT.

The chain uses TRBV12-3 or TRBV12-4 and TRBJ2-5; D possibly corresponds to TRBD2 (5 bases). Trimming cost V 9 bases and J 5 bases, with 13 bases left between them. CDR3 size: 12 residues. CDR3 in DNA: TGTGCCAGTAACGGTGGCGGGGAGACCCAGTACTTC. Translated, it gives CASNGGGETQYF.

This chain joins TRBV28 and TRBJ1-3; D unclear. V was cut by 4 bases and J by 1 base, with 8 bases left in between. Germline loops: CDR1 MDHEN, CDR2 SYDVKM. This CDR3 has 14 residues. CDR3 residues: CASSSIRSGNTIYF. The DNA of the CDR3 is TGTGCCAGCAGTTCTATCCGATCTGGAAACACCATATATTTT. The complete variable domain, with remaining parts taken from reference TRBV28 and TRBJ1-3, reads DVKVTQSSRYLVKRTGEKVFLECVQDMDHENMFWYRQDPGLGLRLIYFSYDVKMKEKGDIPEGYSVSREKKERFSLILESASTNQTSMYLCASSSIRSGNTIYFGEGSWLTVV.

V and J are TRBV13 and TRBJ2-7, with 7 bases matching TRBD1. V lost 4 bases and J lost 7; bases outside the gene matches: 7. Germline CDR1 is PRHDT and CDR2 is FYEKMQ (reference sequence). The CDR3 is made up of 13 amino acids. Here the CDR3 reads CASSWRQGIEQYV. As DNA, the CDR3 is TGTGCCAGCAGCTGGCGACAGGGCATAGAGCAGTACGTC.

The sample holds a few counts of this clone. This chain connects TRBV5-5 to TRBJ2-7; TRBD1 matches 7 bases. This CDR3 is 16 amino acids long. The V and J ends lost 0 bases and 1 base, in that order; junction bases with no gene match: 7. The germline gives CDR1 SGHKS, CDR2 YYEKEE (reference sequence). Here the CDR3 reads CASSLEGQEISYEQYV. The CDR3 DNA follows: TGTGCCAGCAGCTTGGAAGGACAGGAGATATCCTACGAGCAGTACGTC.

This clone was picked up a small number of times. The V and J genes are TRBV7-2 and TRBJ2-7; TRBD1 matches 12 bases. V shed 5 bases, J shed 4 bases, and the junction held 9 bases outside the gene matches. Germline CDR1 SGHTA, CDR2 FQGNSA. The CDR3 is 16 residues long. In DNA, the CDR3 is TGTGCCAGCAGCGAAAGGGACAGGGGGCGCGTATACGAGCAGTACTTC. Translation: CASSERDRGRVYEQYF. Looking up the rest from reference TRBV7-2 and TRBJ2-7 gives the full variable domain: GAGVSQSPSNKVTEKGKDVELRCDPISGHTALYWYRQSLGQGLEFLIYFQGNSAPDKSGLPSDRFSAERTGGSVSTLTIQRTQQEDSAVYLCASSERDRGRVYEQYFGPGTRLTVT.

The chain recombines TRBV7-2 with TRBJ2-5; D call uncertain. Germline V lookup: CDR1 SGHTA, CDR2 FQGNSA. The CDR3 has 14 residues. V gave up 7 bases and J gave up 1 base, with 13 bases separating them. The CDR3 DNA reads TGTGCCAGCAACTTCTTTGCGTCCCAAGAGACCCAGTACTTC. This codes for CASNFFASQETQYF.

This chain uses TRBV27 with TRBJ1-2, with D possibly TRBD1 on 5 matching bases. CDR3 size: 14 residues. V was shortened by 0 bases and J by 3 bases, with 8 bases between the two germline ends. Germline CDR1 MNHEY, CDR2 SMNVEV (reference sequence). CDR3 region: CASSLSREDYGYTF. As DNA, the CDR3 is TGTGCCAGCAGTTTATCCAGGGAGGACTATGGCTACACCTTC.

The rearrangement links TRBV28 to TRBJ2-6; unclear D gene. Germline CDR1 reads MDHEN; CDR2 reads SYDVKM. V lost 4 bases and J lost 4, with 17 bases in between. The CDR3 runs to 17 residues. In DNA, the CDR3 is TGTGCCAGCAGTTCCTTCGTCCCCGCGGTAGGGGCCAACGTCCTGACTTTC. This gives the protein CASSSFVPAVGANVLTF.

This chain joins TRBV5-1 and TRBJ1-4, with D tentatively TRBD1 (6 bases). The CDR3 runs to 14 residues. The germline gives CDR1 SGHRS, CDR2 YFSETQ. V was pared by 3 bases and J by 4 bases, with 10 bases between. The CDR3 spells CASSWDIYNEKLFF. The CDR3 coding sequence is TGCGCCAGCAGCTGGGACATTTATAATGAAAAACTGTTTTTT.